The 31 T cell receptor beta chains below come from one sample, sequenced in a study of blood T cell repertoires in COVID-19. Some clones are missing from TCRdb's copy, which holds only in-frame ones; the method was immunoSEQ multiplex PCR. The profile shows roughly 240,000 clones, roughly 86% of them singletons. Material: peripheral blood. The receptors originated from a man between 18 and 29 years old with active or convalescent COVID-19.

The J gene is TRBJ1-1, the V gene TRBV5-1; D ambiguous. This CDR3 is 13 amino acids long. The ends were cut back, 4 bases at V and 0 bases at J, with 7 bases in the middle. Germline CDR1 SGHRS, CDR2 YFSETQ. The CDR3 spells CASSPDMNTEAFF. In nucleotides, the CDR3 is TGCGCCAGCAGCCCCGACATGAACACTGAAGCTTTCTTT.

The chain carries TRBV5-4 and TRBJ1-2; tentatively, D is TRBD1 (5 bases). Per germline, CDR1 SGHNT and CDR2 YYREEE (reference sequence). The CDR3 has 13 amino acids. V lost 1 base and J 8 bases, leaving 12 bases between the germline ends. The CDR3 protein is CASSLTQAGGYTF. For the CDR3, the DNA is TGTGCCAGCAGCTTGACACAGGCGGGGGGCTACACCTTC.

The chain has TRBV2 and TRBJ1-2; TRBD1 agrees at 9 bases. Losses at the gene ends were 7 bases for V and 4 bases for J; bases not matched to a gene: 7. This CDR3 is built from 14 residues. Germline V CDR1 and CDR2: SNHLY, FYNNEI. As DNA, the CDR3 is TGTGCCAGCACCCCGTCGGGACAGGGCTATGGCTACACCTTC. Its protein is CASTPSGQGYGYTF. Full variable domain (outside the CDR3, taken from reference TRBV2 and TRBJ1-2): EPEVTQTPSHQVTQMGQEVILRCVPISNHLYFYWYRQILGQKVEFLVSFYNNEISEKSEIFDDQFSVERPDGSNFTLKIRSTKLEDSAMYFCASTPSGQGYGYTFGSGTRLTVV.

The gene calls are TRBV7-2 and TRBJ2-1; 13 nucleotides match TRBD2. CDR3 length: 16 amino acids. CDR1 and CDR2 (germline): SGHTA, FQGNSA. J was trimmed by 4 bases and V by 5 bases; bases with no gene match: 5. In DNA, the CDR3 is TGTGCCAGCAGCGCGCCGGGACTAGCGGGATACAATGAGCAGTTCTTC. As protein: CASSAPGLAGYNEQFF.

The V call is TRBV5-1, the J call TRBJ1-3, with 9 nucleotides matching TRBD1. Germline V lookup: CDR1 SGHRS, CDR2 YFSETQ. V was pared by 4 bases and J by 4 bases, with 9 bases of the junction left unmatched. The CDR3 totals 16 residues. The CDR3 nucleotides are TGCGCCAGCAGCCTACTCGGACAGGGGTCAGGAAACACCATATATTTT. Its translation: CASSLLGQGSGNTIYF.

J is TRBJ1-6 and V is TRBV7-9, with D uncertain. Trimming removed 2 bases from V and 6 bases from J, with 8 bases in between. The V gene's germline CDR1 is SEHNR and CDR2 FQNEAQ (reference sequence). This CDR3 comprises 14 residues. The CDR3 loop is CASSLRQVNSPLHF. CDR3 DNA: TGTGCCAGCAGCTTACGACAAGTTAATTCACCCCTCCACTTT.

The V and J genes are TRBV11-3 and TRBJ1-2, with TRBD1 identical over 8 bases. Germline lookup yields CDR1 SGHNT and CDR2 YENEEA. The CDR3 is 15 residues long. V shed 2 bases, J shed 7 bases, and the junction held 9 bases outside the gene matches. The CDR3 bases are TGTGCCAGCAGCTTACAGGGGCAGGGGGCGGCTGGCTACACCTTC. As protein: CASSLQGQGAAGYTF.

The chain combines TRBV7-3 with TRBJ2-2; the D gene is possibly TRBD1 (6 bases). Germline V gene data show CDR1 as SGHTA and CDR2 as FQGTGA. Trimming took 4 bases from V and 6 from J, leaving 9 bases between them. This CDR3 has 13 residues. The CDR3 DNA follows: TGTGCCAGCAGCTCACAGGGTCCCGGGGAGCTGTTTTTT. Translation: CASSSQGPGELFF.

This rearrangement joins TRBV28 to TRBJ1-5; 7 bases agree with TRBD1. Germline values: CDR1 MDHEN, CDR2 SYDVKM. The CDR3 is made up of 15 amino acids. With 6 bases clipped from V and 6 bases from J, the junction kept 11 bases outside the gene matches. The CDR3 sequence: CASREAGTVRQPQHF. Written as DNA, the CDR3 is TGTGCCAGCAGAGAAGCAGGGACAGTACGTCAGCCCCAGCATTTT.

The V gene is TRBV11-3, the J gene TRBJ2-2, with a tentative D call TRBD2 (5 bases). The CDR3 is 14 residues long. Looked up from germline, CDR1 is SGHNT and CDR2 is YENEEA. The V end was cut by 1 base, the J end by 6 bases, with 9 bases between. CDR3 residues: CASSLASGAGELFF. DNA of the CDR3: TGTGCCAGCAGCTTAGCTTCCGGGGCCGGGGAGCTGTTTTTT.

This CDR3 reads CASSDPGQGNNEQFF. The CDR3, as DNA: TGTGCCAGCAGTGACCCAGGACAGGGAAACAATGAGCAGTTCTTC. J is TRBJ2-1 and V is TRBV6-1, with 8 bases fitting TRBD1. The trim removed 3 bases at V and 5 bases at J, leaving 6 bases unmatched. Germline CDR1 and CDR2: MNHNS and SASEGT. The length of the CDR3 is 15 residues.

This chain uses TRBV11-3 with TRBJ1-2; D is perhaps TRBD1 (5 bases). CDR1 and CDR2 (germline): SGHNT, YENEEA. This CDR3 contains 13 residues. V was shortened by 4 bases and J by 8 bases, with 14 bases between the two germline ends. The CDR3 sequence is CASSSIQVQGYTF. The DNA of the CDR3 is TGTGCCAGCAGCTCCATACAGGTCCAGGGCTACACCTTC.

The chain recombines TRBV7-3 with TRBJ2-2; D possibly corresponds to TRBD2 (5 bases). The germline V gene encodes CDR1 SGHTA and CDR2 FQGTGA. V was trimmed by 5 bases and J by 6 bases, leaving 19 bases between them. The CDR3 length is 16 residues. In DNA form, the CDR3 reads TGTGCCAGCAGCCCCGAGGGCCCCACCCCAGCCGGGGAGCTGTTTTTT. This encodes CASSPEGPTPAGELFF.

The chain links TRBV9 to TRBJ2-3, with 11 bases fitting TRBD1. CDR1 is SGDLS and CDR2 is YYNGEE in the germline V gene. This CDR3 comprises 17 residues. Germline trimming cut 3 bases from V and 2 bases from J; bases unmatched to any gene: 8. The chain's CDR3 is CASSATGQGAITDTQYF. The CDR3 coding sequence is TGTGCCAGCAGCGCGACCGGACAGGGGGCAATCACAGATACGCAGTATTTT.

The gene calls are TRBV4-1 and TRBJ1-2; D is possibly TRBD1 (5 bases). CDR1 and CDR2 (germline): MGHRA, YSYEKL. V lost 0 bases and J 4 bases, leaving 15 bases between the germline ends. This CDR3 is built from 16 residues. The CDR3 here is CASSQEPGGKIYGYTF. CDR3 sequence (DNA): TGCGCCAGCAGCCAAGAACCCGGGGGGAAAATCTATGGCTACACCTTC.

This chain connects TRBV5-1 to TRBJ2-1; the D gene is possibly TRBD1 (5 bases). The CDR3 runs 15 residues. Germline lookup yields CDR1 SGHRS and CDR2 YFSETQ. The ends were cut back, 5 bases at V and 3 bases at J, with 15 bases in the middle. The CDR3 protein is CASRALDSLYNEQFF. CDR3 DNA sequence: TGCGCCAGCAGGGCACTCGACAGCCTCTACAATGAGCAGTTCTTC.

This chain connects TRBV18 to TRBJ1-2; D is possibly TRBD1 (6 bases). CDR3 length equals 12 residues. With 2 bases removed from V and 6 bases from J, the gap between germline ends came to 7 bases. CDR1 is KGHSH and CDR2 is LQKENI in the germline V gene. In nucleotides, the CDR3 is TGTGCCAGCTCACCAGCAGGGGATGGCTACACCTTC. Translating it yields CASSPAGDGYTF.

The chain recombines TRBV28 with TRBJ2-5; no definite D call. Trimming cost V 2 bases and J 1 base, with 11 bases left between them. The CDR3 has 15 amino acids. Germline V CDR1 and CDR2: MDHEN, SYDVKM. Here the CDR3 DNA reads TGTGCCAGCAGTTTACTTCCTACGGTCCAAGAGACCCAGTACTTC. Its protein is CASSLLPTVQETQYF.

This chain links TRBV6-5 with TRBJ2-7, with D perhaps matching TRBD2 (6 bases). This CDR3 has 14 residues. V shed 2 bases and J shed 5 bases, with 13 bases lying between them. Germline V lookup: CDR1 MNHEY, CDR2 SVGAGI. CDR3 coding DNA: TGTGCCAGCAGTTACCGGGGGTTTAGGGACGAGCAGTACTTC. Translating it yields CASSYRGFRDEQYF.

This chain connects TRBV9 to TRBJ2-3; maybe TRBD2 (6 bases). From germline, CDR1 is SGDLS and CDR2 YYNGEE. Trimming cost V 5 bases and J 1 base, with 8 bases left between them. This CDR3 contains 13 residues. CDR3 region: CASRPSGTDTQYF. DNA of the CDR3: TGTGCCAGCAGACCTAGCGGCACAGATACGCAGTATTTT.

The V and J genes are TRBV15 and TRBJ1-5, with D possibly matching TRBD1 (6 bases). The germline CDR1 and CDR2 sequences are LNHNV and YYDKDF (reference sequence). V was clipped by 0 bases and J by 10 bases, with 19 bases between them. The CDR3 is 16 amino acids. The CDR3: CATSRDQGQGISPQHF. In nucleotides, the CDR3 is TGTGCCACCAGCAGAGATCAGGGGCAGGGGATCAGCCCCCAGCATTTT.

J is TRBJ2-3 and V is TRBV6-2 or TRBV6-3; maybe TRBD2 (6 bases). The CDR3 runs to 17 residues. Germline assignment: CDR1 MNHEY and CDR2 SVGEGT. Trimming removed 6 bases from V and 2 bases from J, with 21 bases in between. CDR3 sequence: CASSPTPGTPVTDTQYF. The CDR3, as DNA: TGTGCCAGCAGCCCTACCCCAGGGACTCCTGTCACAGATACGCAGTATTTT.

CDR3 sequence (DNA): TGTGCCAGCATTACATGGTTGCAGGGTCGGGGGTCCTACAATGAGCAGTTCTTC. Translated: CASITWLQGRGSYNEQFF. The chain combines TRBV28 with TRBJ2-1, with TRBD2 as a possible D gene (6 bases). V lost 7 bases and J lost 1, with 23 bases in between. The CDR3 extends over 18 amino acids. Germline CDR1 MDHEN, CDR2 SYDVKM.

In its sample, this clone was seen once. The rearrangement joins TRBV13 to TRBJ2-6; perhaps TRBD2 as D (5 bases). V was trimmed by 5 bases and J by 1 base, leaving 15 bases between them. The CDR3 is 17 residues long. Germline CDR1 reads PRHDT; CDR2 reads FYEKMQ (reference sequence). CDR3 in DNA: TGTGCCAGCAGCCCCCCCTCCCGGAGGTCTGGGGCCAACGTCCTGACTTTC. Protein: CASSPPSRRSGANVLTF.

The chain is built from TRBV24-1 and TRBJ1-5, with a possible D match to TRBD1 (5 bases). The CDR3 length is 12 residues. Germline V CDR1 and CDR2: KGHDR, SFDVKD. The V end lost 10 bases, the J end lost 5 bases, and 11 bases lay between the germline ends. CDR3 residues: CATGTVDQPQHF. DNA of the CDR3: TGTGCCACTGGGACTGTCGATCAGCCCCAGCATTTT.

The chain joins TRBV6-6 to TRBJ1-6, with TRBD1 identical over 7 bases. Germline-derived CDR1 and CDR2 are MNHNY and SVGAGI (reference sequence). Losses at the gene ends were 6 bases for V and 9 bases for J; bases not matched to a gene: 5. The CDR3 loop spans 13 amino acids. CDR3 nucleotides: TGTGCCAGCAGGCCAGACAGGGTTTCACCCCTCCACTTT. Its protein product is CASRPDRVSPLHF.

The chain is built from TRBV2 and TRBJ1-4; D ambiguous. This CDR3 contains 13 residues. The V end was cut by 5 bases, the J end by 7 bases, with 11 bases between. Germline CDR1 reads SNHLY; CDR2 reads FYNNEI. The chain's CDR3 is CASSRGGGEKLFF. In nucleotides, the CDR3 is TGTGCCAGCAGTCGAGGCGGCGGTGAAAAACTGTTTTTT.

This clone was picked up one time. The chain has TRBV10-1 and TRBJ2-5; perhaps TRBD1 as D (5 bases). The V end lost 10 bases, the J end lost 3 bases, and 18 bases lay between the germline ends. Germline loops: CDR1 WNHNN, CDR2 SYGVQD (reference sequence). The length of the CDR3 is 14 residues. CDR3 sequence (DNA): TGCGCCACCCCGAAGGGGAAGACAGAAGAGACCCAGTACTTC. Translated, it gives CATPKGKTEETQYF.

The V call is TRBV4-1, the J call TRBJ1-1, with D possibly matching TRBD1 (6 bases). The CDR3 spans 18 residues. Germline V gene lookup returns CDR1 MGHRA and CDR2 YSYEKL. V was trimmed by 0 bases and J by 2 bases, leaving 19 bases between them. This CDR3 reads CASSQEEWQGSQNTEAFF. The CDR3 DNA follows: TGCGCCAGCAGCCAAGAGGAATGGCAGGGGAGCCAAAACACTGAAGCTTTCTTT.

The genes are TRBV7-6 and TRBJ2-7, with 7 positions matching TRBD2. Looked up from germline, CDR1 is SGHVS and CDR2 is FNYEAQ. J gave up 7 bases and V 4 bases, and 13 bases lay outside the gene matches. The length of the CDR3 is 15 residues. CDR3 protein: CASSSIVGGSQEQYF. The DNA for the CDR3 is TGTGCCAGCAGCTCAATAGTGGGGGGGTCTCAGGAGCAGTACTTC.

V gene TRBV24-1 combines with J gene TRBJ1-1; D might be TRBD1 (6 bases). Germline CDR1 reads KGHDR; CDR2 reads SFDVKD. V lost 5 bases, J lost 2 bases, and 11 bases lay in between. The CDR3 totals 14 residues. This CDR3 reads CATSGTGPNTEAFF. In nucleotides, the CDR3 is TGTGCCACCAGTGGCACAGGGCCAAACACTGAAGCTTTCTTT.